The present T cell receptor beta chain was sequenced within a study of blood T cell repertoires in COVID-19. Study-level background: The United States, Italy and Spain supplied acute and convalescent COVID-19 samples. T cells, B-cell-depleted T cells, or PBMCs provided the cDNA or gDNA that served as material.

Original processing notes: Using reference gene primer amplification, nucleated cell counts were estimated. Profiled with immunoSEQ multiplex PCR; TCRdb holds only in-frame clones, not every one. D and trimming were read from the DNA, whereas the V and J calls and clone size are those reported in that table. The sample lists about 100,000 clones; 80% to 95% were seen once. The CDR3 is made up of 12 amino acids. Germline loops: CDR1 SEHNR, CDR2 FQNEAQ (reference sequence). V shed 4 bases and J shed 2 bases, with 6 bases lying between them. V gene TRBV7-9 combines with J gene TRBJ2-7, with D possibly TRBD1 on 5 matching bases. Sequenced input: peripheral blood. The TCR originated in an older man with acute or convalescent COVID-19. CDR3 in amino acids: CASSSDTYEQYF. Here the CDR3 DNA reads TGTGCCAGCAGCTCGGACACCTACGAGCAGTACTTC.